The rows below give T cell receptor beta chains drawn from one sample of a study of molecular identifiers for immune sequencing clone quantification. TCRdb reprocessed the PCR reads with MiXCR, giving one entry per CDR3 protein. Of 400,000 to 600,000 distinct CDR3 sequences listed, around 25% were seen once; the top ten hold around 0.79%. The specimen sequenced was naive CD8+ T cells from blood, with Jurkat cell RNA spiked in. These receptor sequences come from a human donor in good health. Some libraries in this study had Jurkat cell RNA spiked in. The CDR3 runs from the conserved cysteine through the conserved F or W. Fields, in order: CDR3 protein, CDR3 DNA, CDR3 length, D gene, J gene, V gene, clone size. The D gene is left open where the match is weak. Expanded clones are given a class, and other clones once, few, many or no size at all.

CSVRFQGTDTQYF	TGCAGCGTCAGATTTCAAGGCACAGATACGCAGTATTTT	13	-	TRBJ2-3	TRBV29-1	many
CASSQEWGGTYEQYF	TGCGCCAGCAGCCAAGAGTGGGGGGGAACCTACGAGCAGTACTTC	15	TRBD2	TRBJ2-7	TRBV4-3	-
CSVEFLAGDVDTQYF	TGCAGCGTTGAATTCCTAGCGGGAGATGTAGATACGCAGTATTTT	15	TRBD2	TRBJ2-3	TRBV29-1	many
CSAGAGTYEQYF	TGCAGTGCTGGGGCGGGGACCTACGAGCAGTACTTC	12	-	TRBJ2-7	TRBV20-1	few
CASSADRGNSGANVLTF	TGTGCCAGCAGTGCGGACAGGGGCAACTCTGGGGCCAACGTCCTGACTTTC	17	TRBD1	TRBJ2-6	TRBV28	many
CASSLCVFLF	TGTGCCAGCAGCTTGTGTGTTTTCCTCTTC	10	-	TRBJ2-1	TRBV21-1	few
CASSPSRAPAGYEQYF	TGTGCCAGCAGCCCCAGCAGGGCGCCCGCGGGTTACGAGCAGTACTTC	16	-	TRBJ2-7	TRBV7-9	many
CASGQPQETQYF	TGTGCCAGCGGGCAGCCTCAAGAGACCCAGTACTTC	12	-	TRBJ2-5	TRBV12-3/TRBV12-4	-
CSASDSRAGELCF	TGCAGTGCTAGTGACTCGAGGGCCGGGGAGCTGTGTTTT	13	-	TRBJ2-2	TRBV20-1	-
CASSYSPASGDADTQYF	TGTGCCAGCAGTTACTCGCCGGCTAGCGGGGACGCAGATACGCAGTATTTT	17	TRBD2	TRBJ2-3	TRBV6-2/TRBV6-3	-
CASSPTWDYSYEQYF	TGTGCCAGCAGTCCGACTTGGGACTACTCCTACGAGCAGTACTTC	15	TRBD2	TRBJ2-7	TRBV28	many
CASSVGGGLVYNEQFF	TGTGCCAGCAGCGTAGGAGGGGGACTAGTGTACAATGAGCAGTTCTTC	16	TRBD2	TRBJ2-1	TRBV9	-
CASSLHLWASGADTDTQYF	TGTGCCAGCAGTTTACACCTCTGGGCTAGCGGCGCCGACACAGATACGCAGTATTTT	19	TRBD2	TRBJ2-3	TRBV28	many
CASSQDHSVTGGFDEQFF	TGTGCCAGCAGCCAAGATCATTCAGTGACAGGGGGCTTCGATGAGCAGTTCTTC	18	TRBD1	TRBJ2-1	TRBV4-2	-
CASSYGGAGELFF	TGTGCCAGCAGTTACGGCGGGGCCGGGGAGCTGTTTTTT	13	-	TRBJ2-2	TRBV6-2/TRBV6-3	few
CASSQGPYSNQPQHF	TGTGCCAGCAGCCAGGGACCGTATAGCAATCAGCCCCAGCATTTT	15	-	TRBJ1-5	TRBV6-6	many
CASSYSSLGQPQHF	TGTGCCAGCAGTTACTCGTCCTTGGGGCAGCCCCAGCATTTT	14	-	TRBJ1-5	TRBV6-5	many
CASRALPAGAYSNQPQHF	TGTGCCAGTAGGGCCCTCCCGGCGGGGGCGTATAGCAATCAGCCCCAGCATTTT	18	-	TRBJ1-5	TRBV19	few
CASSQELAGGGYTGELFF	TGCGCCAGCAGCCAAGAGCTAGCGGGGGGAGGATACACCGGGGAGCTGTTTTTT	18	TRBD2	TRBJ2-2	TRBV4-3	-
CASRRTGEEHGYTF	TGCGCCAGCAGACGGACAGGGGAAGAGCATGGCTACACCTTC	14	TRBD1	TRBJ1-2	TRBV4-3	few
CATSRPFGQDSGNTIYF	TGTGCCACCAGCAGACCCTTCGGGCAAGACTCTGGAAACACCATATATTTT	17	-	TRBJ1-3	TRBV15	few
CATSPGQGVGDTQYF	TGTGCCACCAGTCCGGGACAGGGCGTTGGAGATACGCAGTATTTT	15	TRBD1	TRBJ2-3	TRBV24-1	-
CASSLGSRQLFF	TGTGCCAGCAGCTTAGGGAGCCGGCAGCTGTTTTTT	12	-	TRBJ2-2	TRBV7-9	many
CASSLVGATEAFF	TGTGCCAGCAGTTTAGTAGGGGCCACTGAAGCTTTCTTT	13	-	TRBJ1-1	TRBV7-6	many
CASSPTGRGGNMADTQYF	TGTGCCAGCAGCCCTACCGGGCGGGGGGGCAATATGGCAGATACGCAGTATTTT	18	TRBD2	TRBJ2-3	TRBV9	few
CASTPRTARNTGELFF	TGTGCCAGCACCCCCCGGACTGCCAGGAACACCGGGGAGCTGTTTTTT	16	-	TRBJ2-2	TRBV7-9	few
CASSLILADRTDTQYF	TGTGCCAGCAGCTTAATACTAGCGGACCGCACAGATACGCAGTATTTT	16	TRBD2	TRBJ2-3	TRBV7-9	-
CASSQLTSTDTQYF	TGTGCCAGCAGCCAACTGACTAGCACAGATACGCAGTATTTT	14	-	TRBJ2-3	TRBV7-2	many